These 11 T cell receptor beta chains originate from one sample sequenced in a study of cytomegalovirus exposure and HLA in healthy donors. Data came from immunoSEQ multiplex PCR; TCRdb stores just in-frame clones and leaves some out. This sample carries about 63,000 clones, around 89% of them seen once, and the ten largest clones take 1.2%. Sequenced: PBMCs. All receptors derive from a woman younger than 35 in good health and CMV-seronegative.

CDR3 sequence reads: CASSLTGYGYTF. The CDR3 bases are TGTGCCAGCAGTTTGACAGGTTATGGCTACACCTTC. The chain uses TRBV6-5 and TRBJ1-2; a possible D gene is TRBD1 (6 bases). CDR3 length: 12 residues. CDR1 and CDR2 from the germline V gene are MNHEY and SVGAGI. Trimming pared 4 bases from V and 5 bases from J, leaving 8 bases between.

The chain carries TRBV6-5 and TRBJ2-3; D is uncertain. The CDR3 spans 13 residues. The V gene lost 0 bases and the J gene lost 7 bases, with 8 bases spanning the gap. CDR1 is MNHEY, CDR2 SVGAGI, per germline. For the CDR3, the DNA is TGTGCCAGCAGTTACTCGAAGCCAAATACGCAGTATTTT. This gives the protein CASSYSKPNTQYF.

This chain joins TRBV7-2 and TRBJ1-4, with TRBD1 identical over 9 bases. CDR3 size: 16 residues. Per the germline V gene, CDR1 is SGHTA and CDR2 is FQGNSA. J lost 5 bases, V lost 3 bases, and 7 bases had no gene match. This chain's CDR3 is CASSLGRQGGNEKLFF. CDR3 bases: TGTGCCAGCAGCTTGGGCCGACAGGGGGGGAATGAAAAACTGTTTTTT.

This clone is a singleton in its sample. V usage is TRBV5-4 and J usage is TRBJ2-5; TRBD2 matches 9 bases. This CDR3 is built from 16 residues. V shed 0 bases and J 2 bases; nucleotides not matched to a gene: 5. Germline CDR1 and CDR2: SGHNT and YYREEE (reference sequence). The CDR3 protein is CASSLGRLAGQETQYF. CDR3 DNA: TGTGCCAGCAGCTTGGGGCGCCTAGCGGGACAAGAGACCCAGTACTTC. The whole variable domain, remainder taken from reference TRBV5-4 and TRBJ2-5, is ETGVTQSPTHLIKTRGQQVTLRCSSQSGHNTVSWYQQALGQGPQFIFQYYREEENGRGNFPPRFSGLQFPNYSSELNVNALELDDSALYLCASSLGRLAGQETQYFGPGTRLLVL.

The genes are TRBV7-2 and TRBJ1-4, with a weak D call TRBD1 (5 bases). CDR3 size: 17 residues. Trimming removed 1 base at V and 8 bases at J, with 20 bases between. CDR1 and CDR2 from the germline V gene are SGHTA and FQGNSA. CDR3 protein: CASSLVMGQGVWEKLFF. As DNA, the CDR3 is TGTGCCAGCAGCTTAGTAATGGGCCAGGGCGTATGGGAAAAACTGTTTTTT.

This clone appeared a few times. This chain joins TRBV5-1 and TRBJ1-1; the match to TRBD1 covers 8 bases. Trimming cost V 1 base and J 5 bases; bases outside gene matches: 10. The CDR3 has 16 residues. The V gene's germline CDR1 is SGHRS and CDR2 YFSETQ. Here the CDR3 DNA reads TGCGCCAGCAGCTTGACATCGTACAGGGGGTATACTGAAGCTTTCTTT. Protein sequence: CASSLTSYRGYTEAFF.

The V gene is TRBV6-4, the J gene TRBJ2-1; 8 bases line up with TRBD2. The length of the CDR3 is 14 residues. CDR1 MRHNA and CDR2 SNTAGT come from the germline V gene. J lost 6 bases, V lost 0 bases, and 1 base had no gene match. The CDR3 is CASSDSAGGNEQFF. The CDR3 DNA is TGTGCCAGCAGTGACTCCGCGGGGGGCAATGAGCAGTTCTTC.

V is TRBV19 and J is TRBJ2-7; tentatively, D is TRBD2 (7 bases). CDR1 LNHDA and CDR2 SQIVND come from the germline V gene (reference sequence). Trimming left V 0 bases short and J 5 bases short, with 11 bases between. The CDR3 contains 14 residues. CDR3 loop: CASSIEGGHDEQYF. The CDR3 bases are TGTGCCAGTAGTATAGAGGGGGGGCACGACGAGCAGTACTTC.

The chain is built from TRBV11-2 and TRBJ2-7; 9 bases are shared with TRBD1. The V gene's germline CDR1 is SGHAT and CDR2 FQNNGV. The ends lost 1 base at V and 2 bases at J; junction bases unmatched: 3. The CDR3 spans 15 residues. Here the CDR3 DNA reads TGTGCCAGCAGCTTAGTAGGGACAGGGCCCTACGAGCAGTACTTC. This codes for CASSLVGTGPYEQYF.

In this sample, this clone turned up a few times. The chain uses TRBV5-1 and TRBJ2-5; 7 nucleotides agree with TRBD1. Germline V CDR1 and CDR2: SGHRS, YFSETQ. Germline trimming cut 0 bases from V and 0 bases from J; bases unmatched to any gene: 5. The CDR3 covers 16 residues. The CDR3 is CASSLVGRGNQETQYF. CDR3 nucleotides: TGCGCCAGCAGCTTGGTAGGCAGGGGGAACCAAGAGACCCAGTACTTC. The full variable domain, with the rest looked up from reference TRBV5-1 and TRBJ2-5, is KAGVTQTPRYLIKTRGQQVTLSCSPISGHRSVSWYQQTPGQGLQFLFEYFSETQRNKGNFPGRFSGRQFSNSRSEMNVSTLELGDSALYLCASSLVGRGNQETQYFGPGTRLLVL.

The V and J genes are TRBV18 and TRBJ1-1; a weak D match, TRBD1 (5 bases). There are 15 residues in the CDR3. Trimming stripped 1 base from V and 0 bases from J, with 9 bases between. Germline CDR1 is KGHSH and CDR2 is LQKENI. The CDR3 protein is CASSPQGRVNTEAFF. CDR3 nucleotide sequence: TGTGCCAGCTCACCACAGGGCAGGGTGAACACTGAAGCTTTCTTT.